The following is a T cell receptor (beta chain) sequence with its context. The antigen remains unidentified. Both 60 Vbeta primers and 13 Jbeta primers went into the PCR. Here immunoSEQ multiplex PCR was the method, and the copy in TCRdb shows in-frame clones only, minus some. The sample holds some 99,000 clones, roughly three quarters seen once. Although they were nominally healthy when sampled, donors likely had unrecorded immune exposures. The V and J ends lost 4 bases and 7 bases respectively, with 11 bases between them. CDR3 length: 14 amino acids. Germline V gene sequence: CDR1 MGHRA, CDR2 YSYEKL. This sample was taken from a study of cytomegalovirus exposure and HLA in healthy donors. Overall study findings and caveats: According to a later analysis, most TCR beta chains associated with CMV appeared HLA-restricted. One variant, a missense change in DCLRE1C, was linked in a later analysis to TCR beta V- and J-gene trimming.

V and J are TRBV4-1 and TRBJ1-6; D call uncertain. The sequence was collected from a female donor in good health and CMV-seronegative. Sequences were obtained from PBMCs. The CDR3 nucleotides read TGCGCCAGCAGCCCCCTACGAGCGAATTCACCCCTCCACTTT. Protein sequence: CASSPLRANSPLHF.